Shown below are 10 T cell receptor beta chains from a single sample sequenced in a study of blood T cell repertoires in COVID-19 (dated by TCRdb to about 2020). Library creation used the immunoSEQ multiplex PCR assay. The table comes from immuneACCESS by way of TCRdb, which keeps in-frame sequences with V and J called. Part of the clones is missing from these tables; in studies checked, under half for an unresolved V gene and the rest for unknown reasons. Present in this sample are a few hundred thousand clones, around 81% of which were seen just once. The ten most abundant clones make up more than 1.5% of the sample. The specimen was peripheral blood. These receptors originate from a man aged 30-40 years who had recovered from COVID-19.

This clone was seen once. The chain combines TRBV4-2 with TRBJ1-4, with D perhaps TRBD1 (5 bases). CDR1 and CDR2 from the germline V gene are LGHNA and YNFKEQ. This CDR3 spans 19 amino acids. Trimming stripped 0 bases from V and 7 bases from J, with 24 bases between. The CDR3 is CASSQDGPPFRGPAEKLFF. The CDR3 DNA reads TGTGCCAGCAGCCAAGATGGCCCCCCCTTTAGGGGTCCGGCTGAAAAACTGTTTTTT.

The CDR3 is CASSEPGTGSYEQYV. The CDR3 DNA follows: TGTGCCAGCAGTGAGCCCGGGACAGGGTCCTACGAGCAGTACGTC. V usage is TRBV6-1 and J usage is TRBJ2-7, with 9 bases matching TRBD1. Germline V gene data show CDR1 as MNHNS and CDR2 as SASEGT. V shed 3 bases, J shed 1 base, and the junction held 4 bases outside the gene matches. CDR3 length: 15 amino acids.

The chain links TRBV2 to TRBJ2-7, with D perhaps matching TRBD2 (6 bases). V was pared by 6 bases and J by 7 bases, with 13 bases between. The CDR3 has 12 amino acids. Germline V lookup: CDR1 SNHLY, CDR2 FYNNEI. The DNA of the CDR3 is TGTGCCAGCAGGGGGACTGGGGGAGAGCAGTACGTC. Translated: CASRGTGGEQYV.

This sequence joins TRBV28 and TRBJ2-2; D remains ambiguous. The CDR3 length is 15 residues. The germline V gene encodes CDR1 MDHEN and CDR2 SYDVKM. Trimming removed 5 bases at V and 2 bases at J, with 12 bases between. CDR3: CASSLPRPNTGELFF. The CDR3 region has the DNA TGTGCCAGCAGTCTCCCCAGGCCCAACACCGGGGAGCTGTTTTTT.

CDR3 sequence (DNA): TGTGCCAGCAGCCAATGGGAGGTCAGGGGGAGCGGCTACACCTTC. Protein product: CASSQWEVRGSGYTF. The chain uses TRBV3-1 (or the pseudogene TRBV3-2) and TRBJ1-2, with 7 bases aligning to TRBD1. Per the germline V gene, CDR1 is LGHDT and CDR2 is YNNKEL (reference sequence). There are 15 residues in the CDR3. Trimming cost V 2 bases and J 8 bases; bases outside gene matches: 11.

The rearrangement links TRBV21-1 to TRBJ2-1; TRBD2, as called in the table, went unchecked against the DNA. TRBV21-1 constitutes a pseudogene. The CDR3 extends over 15 amino acids. For the CDR3, the DNA is TGTGCCAGCGCCCCTCGGGGGGCGCCTGACAATGAGCAGTTCTTC. Translated: CASAPRGAPDNEQFF.

This clone was counted a single time. J is TRBJ1-1 and V is TRBV20-1, with a tentative D call TRBD1 (6 bases). V lost 3 bases and J 1 base, leaving 12 bases between the germline ends. The CDR3 is 14 residues long. Germline V CDR1 and CDR2: DFQATT, SNEGSKA (reference sequence). CDR3 in amino acids: CSASEPGQNTEAFF. CDR3 DNA: TGCAGTGCTAGTGAACCGGGACAGAACACTGAAGCTTTCTTT.

V usage is TRBV6-5 and J usage is TRBJ2-2, with 9 bases lining up with TRBD2. Germline V gene lookup returns CDR1 MNHEY and CDR2 SVGAGI. The CDR3 is made up of 16 amino acids. J lost 5 bases, V lost 1 base, and 5 bases had no gene match. CDR3 region: CASSYLLAGRTGELFF. The CDR3, as DNA: TGTGCCAGCAGTTACTTGCTAGCGGGGCGTACCGGGGAGCTGTTTTTT.

Here the CDR3 DNA reads TGTGCCAGCAGCTCCCCCGCTCGAGGACAGCCCAGGACCGGGGAGCTGTTTTTT. This encodes CASSSPARGQPRTGELFF. V is TRBV9 and J is TRBJ2-2, with D possibly TRBD1 on 6 matching bases. Germline assignment: CDR1 SGDLS and CDR2 YYNGEE. Trimming removed 4 bases at V and 5 bases at J, with 24 bases between. The CDR3 is 18 residues long.

This clone was observed a single time. The rearrangement links TRBV6-5 to TRBJ1-2; 9 positions match TRBD1. V gave up 8 bases and J gave up 4 bases; unmatched junction bases: 8. The germline V gene has CDR1 MNHEY and CDR2 SVGAGI. CDR3 size: 14 residues. The CDR3 DNA follows: TGTGCCAGCGGAAGACAGGGGGTGGGCTATGGCTACACCTTC. This encodes CASGRQGVGYGYTF.